The 22 T cell receptor beta chains in this list originate from one sample, sequenced in a study of cytomegalovirus exposure and HLA in healthy donors (dated by TCRdb to about 2017). The library was produced with the immunoSEQ multiplex PCR assay. For the multiplex PCR, a mixture combining 60 forward primers for TCR Vbeta segments and 13 reverse primers for TCR Jbeta segments was used. TCRdb re-hosts the immuneACCESS table, in-frame sequences only. Its copies lack some clones; in the studies checked, an unresolved V gene accounts for under half of them, and the cause for the rest is not known. The sample table lists about 180,000 clones, roughly 70% of them with a count of one. The biggest ten clones account for 2.5% to 3.5% of the sample. The sequenced sample was PBMCs. The receptors stem from a male donor in good health and CMV-seronegative.

The chain joins TRBV30 to TRBJ1-1; D possibly corresponds to TRBD1 (5 bases). The CDR3 consists of 11 residues. Germline V gives CDR1 GTSNPN, CDR2 SVGIG (reference sequence). V lost 3 bases, J lost 12 bases, and 14 bases lay in between. CDR3 in amino acids: CAWSGRGATFF. Written as DNA, the CDR3 is TGTGCCTGGAGCGGACGTGGGGCGACTTTCTTT.

J is TRBJ1-5 and V is TRBV2; 7 positions match TRBD1. Germline CDR1 is SNHLY and CDR2 is FYNNEI. With 7 bases clipped from V and 6 bases from J, the junction kept 9 bases outside the gene matches. The CDR3 totals 14 residues. DNA for the CDR3: TGTGCCAGCACTAAGGACAGGAGAACTCAGCCCCAGCATTTT. Its protein is CASTKDRRTQPQHF.

V and J are TRBV7-9 and TRBJ2-5; TRBD2 matches 8 bases. The CDR3 length is 15 residues. Germline V lookup: CDR1 SEHNR, CDR2 FQNEAQ (reference sequence). The V and J ends lost 6 bases and 5 bases, in that order; junction bases with no gene match: 11. This chain's CDR3 is CASRRGGAGGETQYF. The CDR3 DNA reads as TGTGCCAGCAGGAGGGGCGGGGCGGGAGGTGAGACCCAGTACTTC.

The rearrangement joins TRBV6-6 to TRBJ1-5; no firm D call. Trimming removed 0 bases from V and 2 bases from J, with 11 bases in between. Germline CDR1 is MNHNY and CDR2 is SVGAGI (reference sequence). CDR3 length: 16 residues. CDR3 region: CASSYSKPEGNQPQHF. As DNA, the CDR3 is TGTGCCAGCAGTTACTCGAAGCCAGAGGGCAATCAGCCCCAGCATTTT.

The V and J genes are TRBV6-6 and TRBJ1-5; D unclear. The CDR3 has 16 residues. Trimming removed 5 bases at V and 2 bases at J, with 16 bases between. Germline CDR1 is MNHNY and CDR2 is SVGAGI (reference sequence). CDR3 DNA: TGTGCCAGCAGTACCGGACTTCTCCGGGGCAATCAGCCCCAGCATTTT. This sequence encodes CASSTGLLRGNQPQHF.

This chain joins TRBV6-5 and TRBJ1-3; 8 bases agree with TRBD1. Germline V gene data show CDR1 as MNHEY and CDR2 as SVGAGI. The CDR3 is 14 amino acids. Trimming cost V 6 bases and J 2 bases; bases outside gene matches: 3. The CDR3 coding sequence is TGTGCCAGCAGCATGGACAGGGCTGGAAACACCATATATTTT. Its translation: CASSMDRAGNTIYF.

The rearrangement uses TRBV28 and TRBJ1-5; TRBD1 is a possible D gene (5 bases). This CDR3 contains 19 residues. V dropped 2 bases and J dropped 6 bases, with 26 bases sitting between them. CDR1 is MDHEN, CDR2 SYDVKM, per germline. This CDR3 is CASSLNPRGRITLGQPQHF. CDR3 sequence (DNA): TGTGCCAGCAGTTTAAATCCGCGGGGGAGAATTACCTTGGGTCAGCCCCAGCATTTT.

This chain links TRBV7-6 with TRBJ2-5; 11 bases are a match to TRBD2. The end of the DNA aligns better with TRBJ2-7, so the J call may be wrong. Germline CDR1 is SGHVS and CDR2 is FNYEAQ. The CDR3 consists of 15 residues. CDR3 sequence (DNA): TGTGCCAGCAGCTTACTGACTAGCGGGAAGTACGAGCAGTACTTC. Translating it yields CASSLLTSGKYEQYF.

The chain uses TRBV4-3 and TRBJ1-6; D is possibly TRBD1 (5 bases). The CDR3 sequence is 15 residues long. Per the germline V gene, CDR1 is LGHNA and CDR2 is YSLEER. V dropped 4 bases and J dropped 10 bases, with 17 bases sitting between them. This CDR3 is CASSRVRQGSSPLHF. CDR3 bases: TGCGCCAGCAGCCGAGTCCGTCAGGGCTCCTCACCCCTCCACTTT.

On this clone: Other DNA sequences within the sample encode an identical CDR3. The genes are TRBV7-2 and TRBJ1-5, with 8 bases identical to TRBD1. Per the germline V gene, CDR1 is SGHTA and CDR2 is FQGNSA. V lost 5 bases, J lost 5 bases, and 5 bases stayed unmatched. CDR3 size: 14 residues. CDR3 DNA: TGTGCCAGCAGCCCCGGACAGGGTTATCAGCCCCAGCATTTT. Its protein product is CASSPGQGYQPQHF.

The chain recombines TRBV30 with TRBJ2-1, with a weak D call TRBD1 (6 bases). The V end was cut by 0 bases, the J end by 7 bases, with 19 bases between. The germline gives CDR1 GTSNPN, CDR2 SVGIG (reference sequence). There are 16 residues in the CDR3. The CDR3 DNA reads TGTGCCTGGAGTGTACTCGGGCAGGGGAATCGAAATGAGCAGTTCTTC. Protein: CAWSVLGQGNRNEQFF.

The gene calls are TRBV28 and TRBJ1-5; D ambiguous. Germline V gene data show CDR1 as MDHEN and CDR2 as SYDVKM. The CDR3 length is 15 residues. V lost 2 bases to trimming and J lost 2 bases, with 10 bases between them. The CDR3 spells CASSLEGSGNQPQHF. CDR3 DNA sequence: TGTGCCAGCAGTTTAGAGGGCTCAGGCAATCAGCCCCAGCATTTT.

The rearrangement uses TRBV7-9 and TRBJ1-2; 7 bases fit TRBD1. CDR1 is SEHNR, CDR2 FQNEAQ, per germline (reference sequence). J gave up 6 bases and V 5 bases, and 12 bases lay outside the gene matches. The CDR3 has 15 amino acids. The CDR3 DNA sequence: TGTGCCAGCAGCCCCACAGGGCAGGGGACAGATGGCTACACCTTC. Translated, it gives CASSPTGQGTDGYTF.

This chain connects TRBV7-9 to TRBJ2-7; the D gene is possibly TRBD2 (5 bases). Germline CDR1 reads SEHNR; CDR2 reads FQNEAQ (reference sequence). V lost 7 bases, J lost 0 bases, and 7 bases lay in between. This CDR3 has 12 amino acids. The CDR3 DNA reads TGTGCCAGCACCACTAGCTCCTACGAGCAGTACTTC. This gives the protein CASTTSSYEQYF.

V and J are TRBV2 and TRBJ1-5; D gene uncertain. Trimming shortened V by 3 bases and J by 5 bases, and 11 bases separated the two germline ends. CDR1 and CDR2 (germline): SNHLY, FYNNEI. The CDR3 runs to 14 residues. CDR3 sequence reads: CASSDGRVHQPQHF. The CDR3 coding sequence is TGTGCCAGCAGTGACGGGAGAGTCCATCAGCCCCAGCATTTT.

V is TRBV9 and J is TRBJ1-1; 7 nucleotides align to TRBD1. CDR3 length: 17 amino acids. Germline V CDR1 and CDR2: SGDLS, YYNGEE. J lost 5 bases, V lost 0 bases, and 13 bases had no gene match. CDR3 residues: CASSVGAGGRGTTEAFF. The CDR3 region has the DNA TGTGCCAGCAGCGTAGGGGCAGGGGGTAGGGGTACGACTGAAGCTTTCTTT.

The chain couples TRBV28 to TRBJ2-1, with 7 nucleotides matching TRBD1. The V gene end was trimmed by 3 bases and the J gene end by 4 bases; junction bases not matched to a gene: 6. CDR1 is MDHEN and CDR2 is SYDVKM in the germline V gene. The CDR3 spans 15 residues. CDR3 in amino acids: CASSFRDSLYNEQFF. DNA for the CDR3: TGTGCCAGCAGTTTCCGGGACAGCCTTTACAATGAGCAGTTCTTC. The full variable domain, its missing parts supplied by reference TRBV28 and TRBJ2-1, is DVKVTQSSRYLVKRTGEKVFLECVQDMDHENMFWYRQDPGLGLRLIYFSYDVKMKEKGDIPEGYSVSREKKERFSLILESASTNQTSMYLCASSFRDSLYNEQFFGPGTRLTVL.

In DNA form, the CDR3 reads TGCGCCAGCAGCTTGGAAGCGGGTAACTATGGCTACACCTTC. Protein: CASSLEAGNYGYTF. The chain joins TRBV5-1 to TRBJ1-2, with D uncertain. Germline assignment: CDR1 SGHRS and CDR2 YFSETQ. The V gene lost 0 bases and the J gene lost 1 base, with 7 bases spanning the gap. The CDR3 consists of 14 residues. Filled out from reference TRBV5-1 and TRBJ1-2, the complete variable domain reads KAGVTQTPRYLIKTRGQQVTLSCSPISGHRSVSWYQQTPGQGLQFLFEYFSETQRNKGNFPGRFSGRQFSNSRSEMNVSTLELGDSALYLCASSLEAGNYGYTFGSGTRLTVV.

The chain combines TRBV28 with TRBJ2-2; TRBD2 might be the D (5 bases). Trimming removed 3 bases at V and 6 bases at J, with 20 bases between. CDR3 size: 17 residues. Per germline, CDR1 MDHEN and CDR2 SYDVKM. Here the CDR3 reads CASSLANSLPRAGELFF. As DNA, the CDR3 is TGTGCCAGCAGTTTGGCGAACAGCCTTCCGAGGGCCGGGGAGCTGTTTTTT.

This clone was counted a few times. The chain employs TRBV2 and TRBJ2-1; 9 bases map to TRBD1. The CDR3 contains 14 residues. The V gene's germline CDR1 is SNHLY and CDR2 FYNNEI. V lost 6 bases to trimming and J lost 8 bases; unmatched junction nucleotides: 8. CDR3 nucleotide sequence: TGTGCCAGCAGACTGGACAGGGGAGACGATGAGCAGTTCTTC. Amino acids: CASRLDRGDDEQFF.

This clone has more than one count but fewer than ten. The rearrangement uses TRBV27 and TRBJ1-2; TRBD1 might be the D (5 bases). CDR1 and CDR2 (germline): MNHEY, SMNVEV (reference sequence). V lost 3 bases to trimming and J lost 2 bases, with 19 bases between them. This CDR3 spans 17 amino acids. The CDR3 nucleotides read TGTGCCAGCAGTTTCTGGGAGGGAGGGAAGGGGAACTATGGCTACACCTTC. Its protein product is CASSFWEGGKGNYGYTF.

J is TRBJ1-5 and V is TRBV5-6; D call uncertain. With 2 bases removed from V and 0 bases from J, the gap between germline ends came to 12 bases. This CDR3 is built from 16 residues. CDR1 is SGHDT, CDR2 YYEEEE, per germline. In DNA, the CDR3 is TGTGCCAGCAGCTTACTGGACGGGAATAGCAATCAGCCCCAGCATTTT. Protein product: CASSLLDGNSNQPQHF.